This T cell receptor beta chain came from a study of shared clonotypes between healthy human individuals. Study details: Donor composition was a couple of women and a few men, aged 18 to 49.

As regards this clone: Its antigen is undetermined.

Method: immunoSEQ multiplex PCR; TCRdb's copy keeps in-frame clones and lacks some. The table includes some 580,000 clones, less than 98% detected once. V was pared by 8 bases and J by 7 bases, with 3 bases of the junction left unmatched. This CDR3 is built from 11 residues. Germline V gene lookup returns CDR1 SNHLY and CDR2 FYNNEI. Study results and limitations: Compared with memory subsets, naive subsets generally had larger estimated richness.

This receptor was identified in a woman younger than 45 in good health. The sequenced sample consisted of naive CD4+ T cells sorted from blood. This sample's subset: CD45RA+ positively selected. This chain connects TRBV2 to TRBJ2-5, with 8 bases that match TRBD2. In DNA form, the CDR3 reads TGTGCCAGCGGGGCGGGAGGGACCCAGTACTTC. This sequence encodes CASGAGGTQYF.